A selection of T cell receptor delta chains follows, all from one sample in a study of Vδ1+ human thymocytes. TCRdb re-called the multiplex PCR reads with CATT. The table has approximately 25,000 delta-chain clones, 25% to 30% seen once. The sequencing input was Vdelta1+ gamma-delta thymocytes from the thymus. The source of these receptors is a boy younger than two who had congenital heart surgery. Each CDR3 is given with its conserved first and last residue. Fields, in order: CDR3 length, clone size, V gene, D gene, J gene, CDR3 protein, CDR3 DNA. D genes are given only for firm matches. For some rows the clone size is stated as once, few or many, or as a class when expanded; others skip it.

cdr3_length: 18
clone_size: medium-sized
v_call: TRDV1
d_call: -
j_call: TRDJ1
cdr3_aa: CALGETTGLNLFRDKLIF
cdr3_nt: TGTGCTCTTGGGGAAACCACTGGGCTGAACTTATTCCGCGATAAACTCATCTTT

cdr3_length: 28
clone_size: -
v_call: TRDV1
d_call: TRDD3
j_call: TRDJ1
cdr3_aa: CALGDPLAPESHYRTGGLRGSYTDKLIF
cdr3_nt: TGTGCTCTTGGGGACCCCCTTGCTCCCGAAAGCCACTACCGTACTGGGGGATTGAGGGGGTCGTACACCGATAAACTCATCTTT

cdr3_length: 15
clone_size: few
v_call: TRDV1
d_call: -
j_call: TRDJ1
cdr3_aa: CALGEPRPSDDKLIF
cdr3_nt: TGTGCTCTTGGGGAACCGAGGCCTTCGGACGATAAACTCATCTTT

cdr3_length: 20
clone_size: few
v_call: TRDV1
d_call: TRDD3
j_call: TRDJ1
cdr3_aa: CALGEPFLDWGIRIPDKLIF
cdr3_nt: TGTGCTCTTGGGGAACCTTTCCTAGACTGGGGGATAAGGATCCCCGATAAACTCATCTTT

cdr3_length: 19
clone_size: -
v_call: TRDV1
d_call: TRDD3
j_call: TRDJ1
cdr3_aa: CALGQGPAGGLHNTDKLIF
cdr3_nt: TGTGCTCTTGGGCAGGGTCCGGCTGGGGGCCTACACAACACCGATAAACTCATCTTT

cdr3_length: 20
clone_size: few
v_call: TRDV1
d_call: TRDD3
j_call: TRDJ1
cdr3_aa: CALGSPHSWGIVSDTDKLIF
cdr3_nt: TGTGCTCTTGGGTCGCCCCACTCATGGGGGATAGTATCCGACACCGATAAACTCATCTTT

cdr3_length: 21
clone_size: -
v_call: TRDV1
d_call: TRDD3
j_call: TRDJ1
cdr3_aa: CALGETPTLASGGYNADKLIF
cdr3_nt: TGTGCTCTTGGGGAGACTCCTACGTTGGCCTCCGGGGGATACAACGCCGATAAACTCATCTTT

cdr3_length: 20
clone_size: -
v_call: TRDV1
d_call: TRDD3
j_call: TRDJ1
cdr3_aa: CALGELAYVLGDPSIDKLIF
cdr3_nt: TGTGCTCTTGGGGAACTAGCTTACGTACTGGGGGACCCCAGCATCGATAAACTCATCTTT

cdr3_length: 17
clone_size: few
v_call: TRDV1
d_call: TRDD3
j_call: TRDJ1
cdr3_aa: CALGKGLWMGISDKLIF
cdr3_nt: TGTGCTCTTGGGAAAGGGCTGTGGATGGGGATAAGTGACAAACTCATCTTT

cdr3_length: 22
clone_size: -
v_call: TRDV1
d_call: TRDD3
j_call: TRDJ1
cdr3_aa: CALGPVPPRLYWGIPYTDKLIF
cdr3_nt: TGTGCTCTTGGTCCCGTCCCTCCTCGTTTGTACTGGGGGATACCCTACACCGATAAACTCATCTTT

cdr3_length: 18
clone_size: few
v_call: TRDV1
d_call: -
j_call: TRDJ1
cdr3_aa: CALGISGDPTRYTDKLIF
cdr3_nt: TGTGCTCTTGGGATATCTGGGGACCCGACCCGTTACACCGATAAACTCATCTTT

cdr3_length: 17
clone_size: -
v_call: TRDV1
d_call: -
j_call: TRDJ1
cdr3_aa: CALGELGPIWYTDKLIF
cdr3_nt: TGTGCTCTTGGGGAACTCGGCCCTATATGGTACACCGATAAACTCATCTTT

cdr3_length: 15
clone_size: -
v_call: TRDV2
d_call: TRDD3
j_call: TRDJ1
cdr3_aa: CACAAVWGIRYNLIF
cdr3_nt: TGTGCCTGTGCTGCCGTCTGGGGGATACGTTATAACCTCATCTTT

cdr3_length: 15
clone_size: few
v_call: TRDV1
d_call: -
j_call: TRDJ1
cdr3_aa: CALGKPDPNNDKLIF
cdr3_nt: TGTGCTCTTGGGAAACCCGATCCTAATAACGATAAACTCATCTTT

cdr3_length: 23
clone_size: -
v_call: TRDV1
d_call: -
j_call: TRDJ1
cdr3_aa: CALGELSRLPLNGIVPPTDKLIF
cdr3_nt: TGTGCTCTTGGGGAACTCTCCCGCCTTCCTCTTAATGGGATAGTCCCTCCGACCGATAAACTCATCTTT

cdr3_length: 18
clone_size: few
v_call: TRDV1
d_call: TRDD3
j_call: TRDJ1
cdr3_aa: CALGEYIRSWGTTDKLIF
cdr3_nt: TGTGCTCTTGGGGAATACATAAGGTCCTGGGGGACCACCGATAAACTCATCTTT